These 17 T cell receptor beta chains share one sample of origin, sequenced in a study of CD8 T cells in Susac syndrome. With random hexamers, about 0.5 to 1 ug RNA was reverse transcribed. TCRdb reanalysed the immunoSEQ multiplex PCR reads using MiXCR and keeps one entry per CDR3 protein. The data contain hundreds of thousands of distinct CDR3 sequences, 90% to 96% of them seen just once; the ten biggest clones take up around 0.093%. The sequenced sample was CD4+ T cells from PBMCs. The receptors originated from a human donor with Susac syndrome.

The CDR3 is CASSQDPSGLGPTDTQYF. Written as DNA, the CDR3 is TGCGCCAGCAGCCAAGATCCGAGCGGTTTAGGACCCACAGATACGCAGTATTTT. The chain employs TRBV4-1 and TRBJ2-3; tentatively, D is TRBD2 (5 bases). The V gene's germline CDR1 is MGHRA and CDR2 YSYEKL. CDR3 length: 18 residues. V lost 0 bases to trimming and J lost 2 bases, with 18 bases between them.

The CDR3 region has the DNA TGCGCCAGCAGCTTTGTAGCGGGAGTACGGAATGAGCAGTTCTTC. This sequence encodes CASSFVAGVRNEQFF. The chain employs TRBV5-1 and TRBJ2-1; 9 bases fit TRBD2. CDR1 and CDR2 (germline): SGHRS, YFSETQ. The CDR3 contains 15 residues. The junction had 7 bases not matched to a gene; V was cut back by 2 bases and J by 7 bases.

V and J are TRBV5-1 and TRBJ2-3; D not resolved. Germline-derived CDR1 and CDR2 are SGHRS and YFSETQ. This CDR3 region has 18 residues. Trimming took 0 bases from V and 0 from J, leaving 17 bases between them. DNA for the CDR3: TGCGCCAGCAGCTTGGAGCCTCCGGGCTCGTTTAGCACAGATACGCAGTATTTT. It yields the protein CASSLEPPGSFSTDTQYF.

This sequence joins TRBV9 and TRBJ2-2; D call uncertain. CDR1 SGDLS and CDR2 YYNGEE come from the germline V gene. V was trimmed by 6 bases and J by 3 bases, leaving 9 bases between them. CDR3 length equals 13 residues. The CDR3: CASIPSYTGELFF. CDR3 bases: TGTGCCAGCATTCCCAGTTACACCGGGGAGCTGTTTTTT.

The V call is TRBV9, the J call TRBJ2-7; the match to TRBD2 covers 12 bases. The junction had 10 bases not matched to a gene; V was cut back by 2 bases and J by 7 bases. Germline CDR1 SGDLS, CDR2 YYNGEE. The CDR3 covers 16 residues. CDR3 amino acids: CASSVSTSGSIGEQYF. The CDR3 DNA reads TGTGCCAGCAGCGTTTCGACTAGCGGGAGTATCGGTGAGCAGTACTTC.

The chain joins TRBV14 to TRBJ2-6, with D uncertain. V lost 4 bases and J lost 8, with 6 bases in between. Germline values: CDR1 SGHDN, CDR2 FVKESK. The CDR3 has 12 residues. In DNA, the CDR3 is TGTGCCAGCAGCCCTCGGACCAACGTCCTGACTTTC. It yields the protein CASSPRTNVLTF.

The genes are TRBV11-2 and TRBJ2-5; TRBD1 aligns across 10 bases. Unmatched junction bases numbered 0, after V lost 4 bases and J lost 1 base. Germline V CDR1 and CDR2: SGHAT, FQNNGV. There are 14 residues in the CDR3. CDR3 amino acids: CASSWTGGQETQYF. The CDR3 coding sequence is TGTGCCAGCAGCTGGACAGGGGGCCAAGAGACCCAGTACTTC.

This clonotype has only one observation. The V and J genes are TRBV4-1 and TRBJ1-2, with 7 nucleotides matching TRBD1. The CDR3 has 16 amino acids. The germline gives CDR1 MGHRA, CDR2 YSYEKL. The trim removed 3 bases at V and 1 base at J, leaving 8 bases unmatched. CDR3 sequence: CASSQADRALNYGYTF. The CDR3 DNA is TGCGCCAGCAGCCAGGCCGACAGGGCCCTTAACTATGGCTACACCTTC.

This chain connects TRBV11-2 to TRBJ2-7; D unresolved. The CDR3 loop spans 15 amino acids. Trimming removed 0 bases at V and 4 bases at J, with 13 bases between. Germline lookup yields CDR1 SGHAT and CDR2 FQNNGV. The DNA for the CDR3 is TGTGCCAGCAGCTTAGATTCCGGCCTCGGGTACGAGCAGTACTTC. Protein: CASSLDSGLGYEQYF.

The chain joins TRBV20-1 to TRBJ2-7; a possible D gene is TRBD1 (5 bases). Trimming took 3 bases from V and 2 from J, leaving 14 bases between them. CDR1 DFQATT and CDR2 SNEGSKA come from the germline V gene (reference sequence). CDR3 length: 14 residues. This chain's CDR3 is CSARAPAGTYEQYF. Here the CDR3 DNA reads TGCAGTGCTAGGGCCCCGGCAGGGACCTACGAGCAGTACTTC.

This clonotype showed up just once. The chain employs TRBV3-1 and TRBJ2-1; 7 positions match TRBD1. V was clipped by 2 bases and J by 8 bases; unmatched bases: 6. Germline V lookup: CDR1 LGHDT, CDR2 YNNKEL (reference sequence). The CDR3 is 14 residues long. The CDR3 protein is CASSQRTGGDEQFF. CDR3 DNA sequence: TGTGCCAGCAGCCAAAGGACAGGTGGTGATGAGCAGTTCTTC.

This chain uses TRBV2 with TRBJ2-7, with D hard to call. The V end was cut by 8 bases, the J end by 8 bases, with 16 bases between. This CDR3 has 12 amino acids. Per the germline V gene, CDR1 is SNHLY and CDR2 is FYNNEI. CDR3 in amino acids: CASLEPPFQQYF. The CDR3 DNA sequence: TGTGCCAGCCTAGAACCCCCTTTCCAGCAGTACTTC. The entire variable domain, with the rest obtained from reference TRBV2 and TRBJ2-7, is as follows: EPEVTQTPSHQVTQMGQEVILRCVPISNHLYFYWYRQILGQKVEFLVSFYNNEISEKSEIFDDQFSVERPDGSNFTLKIRSTKLEDSAMYFCASLEPPFQQYFGPGTRLTVT.

J is TRBJ1-1 and V is TRBV20-1; 7 bases fit TRBD1. The CDR3 runs to 11 residues. Looked up from germline, CDR1 is DFQATT and CDR2 is SNEGSKA (reference sequence). Trimming took 5 bases from V and 7 from J; bases not matched to a gene: 4. The CDR3 sequence is CSAPGQDEAFF. The CDR3 nucleotides read TGCAGTGCTCCTGGACAGGATGAAGCTTTCTTT.

The V and J genes are TRBV20-1 and TRBJ2-6; 7 positions match TRBD2. This CDR3 is 15 amino acids long. Losses at the gene ends were 8 bases for V and 0 bases for J; bases not matched to a gene: 7. Germline CDR1 DFQATT, CDR2 SNEGSKA (reference sequence). CDR3 in DNA: TGCAGTCTAGCGGATCCTAGCTCTGGGGCCAACGTCCTGACTTTC. Translated, it gives CSLADPSSGANVLTF.

CDR3 amino acids: CASSLQGTVNYEQYF. The CDR3 region has the DNA TGTGCCAGCAGTTTACAAGGGACAGTCAATTACGAGCAGTACTTC. This chain uses TRBV28 with TRBJ2-7; TRBD1 matches 7 bases. The J segment lost 4 bases and the V segment lost 2 bases, leaving 8 bases of the junction unmatched. The length of the CDR3 is 15 residues. The germline V gene has CDR1 MDHEN and CDR2 SYDVKM.

V usage is TRBV29-1 and J usage is TRBJ2-7; D may be TRBD1 (6 bases). Germline values: CDR1 SQVTM, CDR2 ANQGSEA. The CDR3 loop spans 15 amino acids. Trimming took off 3 bases at V and 4 bases at J, with 19 bases between the two ends. The CDR3 loop is CSVDSTTGHYYEQYF. CDR3 nucleotide sequence: TGCAGCGTTGATTCGACCACGGGACATTATTACGAGCAGTACTTC.

The chain carries TRBV20-1 and TRBJ2-3, with TRBD2 matching 10 bases. The length of the CDR3 is 19 residues. The germline V gene encodes CDR1 DFQATT and CDR2 SNEGSKA (reference sequence). Trimming took 6 bases from V and 1 from J; bases not matched to a gene: 19. The CDR3 loop reads CSASSSPAGGPIGTDTQYF. DNA for the CDR3: TGCAGTGCCTCTTCTTCCCCAGCGGGAGGGCCGATAGGCACAGATACGCAGTATTTT.